Detailed here is one T cell receptor beta chain. What it binds is not known. The sample contains more than one DNA sequence encoding this CDR3. These data are taken from a study of cytomegalovirus exposure and HLA in healthy donors. Study-wide context: Researchers previously reported finding fewer than 140 million unique TCR beta sequences from roughly 180 million T cells. The study's findings and limits: The listing of 150 to 200 TCR beta chains classed them as cytomegalovirus-associated.

The PCR ran on 60 Vbeta and 13 Jbeta primers. Data came from immunoSEQ multiplex PCR; TCRdb stores just in-frame clones and leaves some out. Of 150,000 to 200,000 clones detected, about four fifths appear once; the ten largest clones hold 4.1%. Germline CDR1 and CDR2: MGHRA and YSYEKL. CDR3 size: 14 residues. V dropped 0 bases and J dropped 8; count of bases not matched to a gene: 4. Healthy people donating bone marrow made up the donors. This TCR was recovered from a man over 45 in good health and CMV-seropositive. Sample: PBMCs. The chain has TRBV4-1 and TRBJ1-2, with 9 bases lining up with TRBD1. CDR3 in DNA: TGCGCCAGCAGCCAAGAGGGGACAGGGTACGGCTACACCTTC. Translation gives CASSQEGTGYGYTF.